This TCR beta chain was identified during a study of T cells in Graves' hyperthyroidism and ophthalmopathy. Study-wide background: At initial diagnosis, before any treatment had begun, peripheral blood was obtained. Study results and limitations: The model anticipated ophthalmopathy a median approximately six months pre-onset.

The study defined stable Graves' hyperthyroidism as no ophthalmopathy progression within 18 months. In making diagnoses, clinical symptoms, serum thyroxine and TRAb, thyroid ultrasound and orbital computed tomography were all used. The CDR3 is 13 amino acids. The germline V gene encodes CDR1 DFQATT and CDR2 SNEGSKA (reference sequence). Between the trimmed V and J ends, which lost 6 bases and 12 bases, there was a span of 21 bases. What was amplified from RNA transcripts were TCR beta CDR3 regions. HTBI primers were the set used in a first-round RT-PCR of the TCR CDR3. TCRdb reprocessed the multiplex PCR reads via MiXCR and lists one record per CDR3 protein. This sample yields some 500,000 distinct CDR3 sequences, of which roughly an eighth are seen a single time; roughly 17% belongs to the top ten. The table lists this clonotype with many counts. Antigen unknown.

Input material: blood. The clonotype was recovered from a woman between 18 and 29 years old with Graves' hyperthyroidism. The V call is TRBV20-1, the J call TRBJ2-1; maybe TRBD2 (6 bases). In DNA, the CDR3 is TGCAGTGCCCCCCGCGGGATGGGCGGGATGCAGTTCTTC. This sequence encodes CSAPRGMGGMQFF.